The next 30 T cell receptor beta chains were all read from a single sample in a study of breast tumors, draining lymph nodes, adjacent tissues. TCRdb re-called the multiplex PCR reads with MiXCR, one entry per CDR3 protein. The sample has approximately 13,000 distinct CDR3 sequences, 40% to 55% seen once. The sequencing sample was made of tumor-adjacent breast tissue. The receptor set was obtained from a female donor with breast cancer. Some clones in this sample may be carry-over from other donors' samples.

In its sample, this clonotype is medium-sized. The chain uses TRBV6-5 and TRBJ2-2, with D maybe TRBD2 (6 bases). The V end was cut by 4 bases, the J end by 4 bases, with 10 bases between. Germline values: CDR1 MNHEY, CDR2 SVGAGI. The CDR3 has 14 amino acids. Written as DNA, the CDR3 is TGTGCCAGCAGTTTGCGGAGGGCCACCGGGGAGCTGTTTTTT. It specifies CASSLRRATGELFF.

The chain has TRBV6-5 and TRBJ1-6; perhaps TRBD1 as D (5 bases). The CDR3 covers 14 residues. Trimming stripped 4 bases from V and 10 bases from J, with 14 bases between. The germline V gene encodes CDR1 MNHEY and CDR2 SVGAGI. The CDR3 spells CASSSSFRDSPLHF. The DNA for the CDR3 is TGTGCCAGCAGTTCCAGCTTCCGGGACTCACCCCTCCACTTT.

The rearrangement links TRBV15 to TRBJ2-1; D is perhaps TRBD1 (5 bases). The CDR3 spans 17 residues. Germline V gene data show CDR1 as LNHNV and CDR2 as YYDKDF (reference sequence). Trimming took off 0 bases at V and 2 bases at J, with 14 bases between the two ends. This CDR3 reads CATSREGASPPYNEQFF. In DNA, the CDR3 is TGTGCCACCAGCAGAGAAGGGGCCAGCCCTCCCTACAATGAGCAGTTCTTC.

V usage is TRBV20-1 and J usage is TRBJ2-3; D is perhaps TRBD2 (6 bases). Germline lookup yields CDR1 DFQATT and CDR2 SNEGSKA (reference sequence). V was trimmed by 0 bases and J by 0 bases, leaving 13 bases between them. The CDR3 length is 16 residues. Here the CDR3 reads CSARDRMRGSTDTQYF. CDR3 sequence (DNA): TGCAGTGCTAGAGATCGGATGCGGGGAAGCACAGATACGCAGTATTTT.

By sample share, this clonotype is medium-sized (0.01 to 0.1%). CDR3 sequence (DNA): TGCGCCAGCAGCTTGGCCCTAGCGGAGAACACCGGGGAGCTGTTTTTT. Residues: CASSLALAENTGELFF. J is TRBJ2-2 and V is TRBV5-1, with TRBD2 matching over 7 bases. Per the germline V gene, CDR1 is SGHRS and CDR2 is YFSETQ. The CDR3 has 16 residues. The junction had 3 bases not matched to a gene; V was cut back by 0 bases and J by 1 base.

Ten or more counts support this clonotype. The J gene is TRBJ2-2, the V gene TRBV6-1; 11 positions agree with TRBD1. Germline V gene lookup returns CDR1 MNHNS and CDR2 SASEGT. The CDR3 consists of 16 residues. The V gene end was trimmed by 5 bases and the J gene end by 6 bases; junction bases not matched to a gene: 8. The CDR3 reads CASSRRDRGWSGELFF. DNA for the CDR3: TGTGCCAGCAGTCGTCGGGACAGGGGGTGGTCCGGGGAGCTGTTTTTT.

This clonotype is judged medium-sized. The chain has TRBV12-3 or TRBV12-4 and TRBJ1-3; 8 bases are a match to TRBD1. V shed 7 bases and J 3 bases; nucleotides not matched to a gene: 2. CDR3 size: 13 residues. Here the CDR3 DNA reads TGTGCCAGCACCGGGACAGGTGGAAACACCATATATTTT. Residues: CASTGTGGNTIYF.

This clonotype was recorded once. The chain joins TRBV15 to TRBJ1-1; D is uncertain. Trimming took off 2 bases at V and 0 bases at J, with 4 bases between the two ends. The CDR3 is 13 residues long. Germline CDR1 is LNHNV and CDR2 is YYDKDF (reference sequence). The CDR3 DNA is TGTGCCACCAGCAGAAAGTTGAACACTGAAGCTTTCTTT. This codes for CATSRKLNTEAFF. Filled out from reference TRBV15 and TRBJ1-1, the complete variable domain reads DAMVIQNPRYQVTQFGKPVTLSCSQTLNHNVMYWYQQKSSQAPKLLFHYYDKDFNNEADTPDNFQSRRPNTSFCFLDIRSPGLGDTAMYLCATSRKLNTEAFFGQGTRLTVV.

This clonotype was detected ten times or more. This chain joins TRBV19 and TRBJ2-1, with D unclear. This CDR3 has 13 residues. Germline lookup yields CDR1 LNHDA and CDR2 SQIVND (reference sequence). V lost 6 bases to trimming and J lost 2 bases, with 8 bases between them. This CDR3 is CASRLGTYNEQFF. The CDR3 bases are TGTGCCAGTAGGTTAGGCACCTACAATGAGCAGTTCTTC.

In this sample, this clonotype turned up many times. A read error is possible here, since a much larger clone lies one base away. The CDR3 nucleotides read TGTGCCAGCAGCTTGGGGGTATCGGACCGCACAGATACGCAGTATTTT. Translating it yields CASSLGVSDRTDTQYF. This chain connects TRBV5-6 to TRBJ2-3; D not resolved. The V end lost 0 bases, the J end lost 1 base, and 12 bases lay between the germline ends. Germline CDR1 SGHDT, CDR2 YYEEEE. The CDR3 loop spans 16 amino acids. The full variable domain, in which reference TRBV5-6 and TRBJ2-3 provide the parts outside the CDR3, is DAGVTQSPTHLIKTRGQQVTLRCSPKSGHDTVSWYQQALGQGPQFIFQYYEEEERQRGNFPDRFSGHQFPNYSSELNVNALLLGDSALYLCASSLGVSDRTDTQYFGPGTRLTVL.

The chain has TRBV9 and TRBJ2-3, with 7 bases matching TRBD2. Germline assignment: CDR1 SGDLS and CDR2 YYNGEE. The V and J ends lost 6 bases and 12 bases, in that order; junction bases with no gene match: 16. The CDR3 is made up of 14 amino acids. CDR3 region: CASTPVGGGDSQYF. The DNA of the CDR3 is TGTGCCAGCACCCCCGTTGGGGGGGGAGATTCCCAGTATTTT.

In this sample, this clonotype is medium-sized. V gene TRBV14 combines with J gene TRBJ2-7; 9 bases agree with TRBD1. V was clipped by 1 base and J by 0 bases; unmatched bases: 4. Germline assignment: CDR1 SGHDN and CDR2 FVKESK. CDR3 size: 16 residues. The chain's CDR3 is CASSQAPGQGSYEQYF. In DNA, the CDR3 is TGTGCCAGCAGCCAAGCCCCGGGACAGGGCTCCTACGAGCAGTACTTC.

The CDR3 coding sequence is TGTGCCAGCAGCTTACGGCTAGCGGGAGGTTCGGGTAACCCCGGGACAGGGGGCTGGTACGAGCAGTACTTC. Amino acid sequence: CASSLRLAGGSGNPGTGGWYEQYF. The V and J genes are TRBV7-3 and TRBJ2-7, with D maybe TRBD1 (12 bases). V lost 2 bases, J lost 4 bases, and 42 bases lay in between. The CDR3 is 24 amino acids. Germline V gene sequence: CDR1 SGHTA, CDR2 FQGTGA.

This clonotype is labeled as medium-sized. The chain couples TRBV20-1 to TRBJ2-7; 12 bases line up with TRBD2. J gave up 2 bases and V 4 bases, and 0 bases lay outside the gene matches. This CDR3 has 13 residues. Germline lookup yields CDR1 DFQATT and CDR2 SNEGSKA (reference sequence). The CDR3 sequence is CSATSGRAYEQYF. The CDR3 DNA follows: TGCAGTGCTACTAGCGGGAGGGCCTACGAGCAGTACTTC.

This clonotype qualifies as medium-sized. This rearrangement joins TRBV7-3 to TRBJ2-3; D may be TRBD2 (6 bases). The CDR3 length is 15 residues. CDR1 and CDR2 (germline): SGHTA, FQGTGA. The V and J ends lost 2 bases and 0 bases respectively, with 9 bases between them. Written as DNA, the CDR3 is TGTGCCAGCAGCTTAGGCGGGGCTAGCACAGATACGCAGTATTTT. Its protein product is CASSLGGASTDTQYF.

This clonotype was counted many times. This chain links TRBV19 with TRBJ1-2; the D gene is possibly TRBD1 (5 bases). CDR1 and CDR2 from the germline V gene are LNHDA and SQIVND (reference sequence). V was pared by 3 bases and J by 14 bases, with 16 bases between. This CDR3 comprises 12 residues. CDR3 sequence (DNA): TGTGCCAGTAGTATGTCCAGGGCCCCCTTTACCTTC. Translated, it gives CASSMSRAPFTF. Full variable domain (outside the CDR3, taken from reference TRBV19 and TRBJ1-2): DGGITQSPKYLFRKEGQNVTLSCEQNLNHDAMYWYRQDPGQGLRLIYYSQIVNDFQKGDIAEGYSVSREKKESFPLTVTSAQKNPTAFYLCASSMSRAPFTFGSGTRLTVV.

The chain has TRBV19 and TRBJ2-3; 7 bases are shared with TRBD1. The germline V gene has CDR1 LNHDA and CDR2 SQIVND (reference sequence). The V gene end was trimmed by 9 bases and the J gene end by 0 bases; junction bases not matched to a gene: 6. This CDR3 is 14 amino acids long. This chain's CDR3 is CASTGDPSTDTQYF. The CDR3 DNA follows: TGTGCCAGCACAGGGGATCCAAGCACAGATACGCAGTATTTT.

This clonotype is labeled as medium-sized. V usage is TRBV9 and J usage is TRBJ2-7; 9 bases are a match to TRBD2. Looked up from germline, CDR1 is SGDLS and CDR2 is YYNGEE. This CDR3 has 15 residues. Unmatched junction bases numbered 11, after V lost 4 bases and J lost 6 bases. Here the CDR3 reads CASSPSGAGGSEQYF. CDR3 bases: TGTGCCAGCAGCCCCAGTGGAGCGGGAGGTAGCGAGCAGTACTTC.

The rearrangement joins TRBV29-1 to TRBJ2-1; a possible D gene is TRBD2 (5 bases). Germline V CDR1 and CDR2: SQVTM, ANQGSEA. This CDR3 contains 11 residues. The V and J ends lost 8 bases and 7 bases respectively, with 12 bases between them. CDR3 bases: TGCAGCATCGCTTCGGGGAATGAGCAGTTCTTC. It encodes CSIASGNEQFF.

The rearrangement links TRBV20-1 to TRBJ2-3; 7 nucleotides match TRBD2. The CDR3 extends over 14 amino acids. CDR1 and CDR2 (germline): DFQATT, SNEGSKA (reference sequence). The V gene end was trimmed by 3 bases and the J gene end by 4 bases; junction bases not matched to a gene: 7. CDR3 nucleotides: TGCAGTGCTAGGGCTCCCACTAGCGCAGATACGCAGTATTTT. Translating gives CSARAPTSADTQYF.

This CDR3 reads CASSAASGVSSYEQYF. In DNA form, the CDR3 reads TGTGCCAGCAGTGCTGCCAGCGGGGTCAGCTCCTACGAGCAGTACTTC. V gene TRBV6-1 combines with J gene TRBJ2-7; 7 bases match TRBD2. The V gene end was trimmed by 4 bases and the J gene end by 0 bases; junction bases not matched to a gene: 9. There are 16 residues in the CDR3. Germline V gene lookup returns CDR1 MNHNS and CDR2 SASEGT.

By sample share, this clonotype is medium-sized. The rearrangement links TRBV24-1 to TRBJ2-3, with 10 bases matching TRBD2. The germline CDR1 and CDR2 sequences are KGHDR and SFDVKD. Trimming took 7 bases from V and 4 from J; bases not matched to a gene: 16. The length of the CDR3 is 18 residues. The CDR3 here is CATSKRASGRRSADTQYF. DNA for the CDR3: TGTGCCACCAGCAAACGGGCTAGCGGGAGAAGGAGTGCAGATACGCAGTATTTT.

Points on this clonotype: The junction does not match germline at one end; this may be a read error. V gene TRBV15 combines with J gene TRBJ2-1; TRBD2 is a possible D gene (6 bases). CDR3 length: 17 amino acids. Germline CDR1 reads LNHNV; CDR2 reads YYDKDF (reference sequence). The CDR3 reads CATGSNGGGSSYNEQFF. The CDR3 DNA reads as TGTGCCACCGGCAGTAACGGTGGGGGGAGCTCCTACAATGAGCAGTTCTTC.

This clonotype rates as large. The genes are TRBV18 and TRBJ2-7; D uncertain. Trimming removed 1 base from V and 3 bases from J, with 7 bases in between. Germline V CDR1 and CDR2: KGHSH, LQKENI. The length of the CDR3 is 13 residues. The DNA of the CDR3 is TGTGCCAGCTCACCACTATCTGACTACGAGCAGTACTTC. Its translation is CASSPLSDYEQYF. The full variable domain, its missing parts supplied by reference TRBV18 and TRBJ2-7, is NAGVMQNPRHLVRRRGQEARLRCSPMKGHSHVYWYRQLPEEGLKFMVYLQKENIIDESGMPKERFSAEFPKEGPSILRIQQVVRGDSAAYFCASSPLSDYEQYFGPGTRLTVT.

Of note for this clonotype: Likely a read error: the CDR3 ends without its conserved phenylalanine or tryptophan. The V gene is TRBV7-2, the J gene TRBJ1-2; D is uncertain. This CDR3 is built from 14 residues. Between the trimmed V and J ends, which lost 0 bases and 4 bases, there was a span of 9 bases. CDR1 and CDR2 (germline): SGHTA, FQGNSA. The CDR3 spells CASSLAFRIYGYTL. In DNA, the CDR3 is TGTGCCAGCAGCTTAGCATTCAGGATCTATGGCTACACCCTC.

The CDR3 region is CASSLDRGATSYEQYF. The DNA for the CDR3 is TGTGCCAGCAGCTTGGACAGGGGAGCCACCTCCTACGAGCAGTACTTC. The chain uses TRBV11-2 and TRBJ2-7; 9 bases are a match to TRBD1. Germline values: CDR1 SGHAT, CDR2 FQNNGV. The CDR3 contains 16 residues. Germline trimming cut 3 bases from V and 0 bases from J; bases unmatched to any gene: 6.

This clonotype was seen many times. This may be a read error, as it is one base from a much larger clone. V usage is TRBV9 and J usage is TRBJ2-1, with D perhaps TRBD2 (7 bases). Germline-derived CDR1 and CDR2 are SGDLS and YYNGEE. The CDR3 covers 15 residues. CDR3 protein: CASTEGGGFYNEPFF. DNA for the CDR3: TGTGCCAGCACCGAGGGGGGGGGATTCTACAATGAGCCGTTCTTC.

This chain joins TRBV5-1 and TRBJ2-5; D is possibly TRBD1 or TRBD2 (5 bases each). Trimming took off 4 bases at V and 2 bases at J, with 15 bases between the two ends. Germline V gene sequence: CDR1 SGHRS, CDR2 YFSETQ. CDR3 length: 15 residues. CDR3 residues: CASSAGAVIQETQYF. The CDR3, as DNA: TGCGCCAGCAGCGCCGGGGCAGTAATTCAAGAGACCCAGTACTTC.

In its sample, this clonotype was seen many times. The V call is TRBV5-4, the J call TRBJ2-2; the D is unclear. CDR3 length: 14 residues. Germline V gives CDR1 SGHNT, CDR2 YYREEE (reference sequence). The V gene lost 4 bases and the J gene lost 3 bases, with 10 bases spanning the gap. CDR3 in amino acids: CASSLGGDTGELFF. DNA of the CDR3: TGTGCCAGCAGCCTCGGTGGGGACACCGGGGAGCTGTTTTTT.

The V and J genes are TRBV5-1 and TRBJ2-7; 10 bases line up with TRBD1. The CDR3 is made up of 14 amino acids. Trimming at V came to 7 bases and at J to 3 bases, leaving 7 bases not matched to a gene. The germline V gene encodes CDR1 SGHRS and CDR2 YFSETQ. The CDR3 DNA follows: TGCGCCAGCGGCGACCGGACAGGGGGCTACGAGCAGTACTTC. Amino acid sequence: CASGDRTGGYEQYF.